The TCR beta chain under discussion was sequenced for a study of cytomegalovirus exposure and HLA in healthy donors. In nominal health when sampled, donors likely had unrecorded immune exposures nonetheless. Points on this clone: The antigen is undetermined.

With 7 bases removed from V and 0 bases from J, the gap between germline ends came to 9 bases. Germline V gene lookup returns CDR1 LNHDA and CDR2 SQIVND (reference sequence). This CDR3 is 14 amino acids long. The primer mix had 60 Vbeta and 13 Jbeta primers. The method was immunoSEQ multiplex PCR; TCRdb's version includes in-frame clones alone and lacks a portion of them. The sample yields 100,000 to 150,000 clones, roughly 74% seen once. Overall study results and limits: No immune exposure information besides CMV serostatus was available. The authors enumerated 164 TCR beta chains as linked to cytomegalovirus. What a later analysis reportedly showed was that an Asian-associated ancestry cluster had fewer N-insertions than the approximately 700-donor mean.

The genes are TRBV19 and TRBJ2-2; possible D gene TRBD1, 6 bases. The source of this sequence is a woman between 50 and 59 years old in good health and CMV-seropositive. Sequences were obtained from PBMCs. CDR3 in DNA: TGTGCCAGTACTCAGGGGACGAACACCGGGGAGCTGTTTTTT. Its translation: CASTQGTNTGELFF.